This TCR beta chain was observed in a study of blood T cell repertoires in COVID-19. Germline assignment: CDR1 MGHDK and CDR2 SYGVNS. The CDR3 contains 17 residues. Trimming left V 4 bases short and J 1 base short, with 18 bases between. Source study methods: Amplification with reference gene primers provided the estimates of nucleated cell counts. Assay: immunoSEQ multiplex PCR; the TCRdb copy retains only in-frame clones and omits some. V, J and clone size were drawn from that table, and D and trimming were deduced from the DNA. Of 240,000 or so clones listed, 82% are singletons. Input material: peripheral blood. The sequence was obtained from a woman aged 55-75 years with active or convalescent COVID-19. The chain links TRBV25-1 to TRBJ2-3, with D perhaps TRBD2 (6 bases). The CDR3 here is CASSGTSTGLGTDTQYF. Here the CDR3 DNA reads TGTGCCAGCAGTGGCACTTCAACGGGACTCGGCACAGATACGCAGTATTTT.